The 30 T cell receptor beta chains below all came from one sample that was sequenced in a study of read filtering for tumor transcriptome and immune sequencing. The library was built from 400 ng RNA with molecular barcoded adaptors for alpha/delta and beta/gamma chains. TCRdb processed the reads anew with MiXCR; each CDR3 protein has one entry. The repertoire includes about 58,000 distinct CDR3 sequences, about 12% of them detected once, and roughly 17% sits in the top ten. Sample: a population of CD138-negative cells sorted from bone marrow. The receptors originated from a donor at least 40 years old with multiple myeloma.

Note on this clonotype: Possible read error: a much larger clone is one base away. The chain links TRBV4-1 to TRBJ1-4, with a tentative D call TRBD1 (6 bases). There are 15 residues in the CDR3. Germline-derived CDR1 and CDR2 are MGHRA and YSYEKL. CDR3 nucleotide sequence: TGCGCCGGCAGCCAAGAACAGGGAGGTAATGAAAAACTGTTTTTT. Its protein product is CAGSQEQGGNEKLFF.

Ten or more counts support this clonotype. The chain recombines TRBV7-9 with TRBJ2-1; D is uncertain. Between the trimmed V and J ends, which lost 1 base and 2 bases, there was a span of 6 bases. Germline V gives CDR1 SEHNR, CDR2 FQNEAQ (reference sequence). The CDR3 is 14 amino acids. CDR3 sequence (DNA): TGTGCCAGCAGCTTAGGCGGAACCTACAATGAGCAGTTCTTC. Translated, it gives CASSLGGTYNEQFF. Supplemented by reference TRBV7-9 and TRBJ2-1, the full variable domain reads DTGVSQNPRHKITKRGQNVTFRCDPISEHNRLYWYRQTLGQGPEFLTYFQNEAQLEKSRLLSDRFSAERPKGSFSTLEIQRTEQGDSAMYLCASSLGGTYNEQFFGPGTRLTVL.

This clonotype was observed many times. CDR3 protein: CASSQHTTEAFF. DNA of the CDR3: TGTGCCAGCAGTCAACACACCACTGAAGCTTTCTTT. The V call is TRBV2, the J call TRBJ1-1; D gene ambiguous. The germline CDR1 and CDR2 sequences are SNHLY and FYNNEI. The V end lost 5 bases, the J end lost 4 bases, and 8 bases lay between the germline ends. CDR3 length: 12 residues.

The table lists this clonotype with many counts. The chain employs TRBV7-3 and TRBJ1-4; no clear D. Per the germline V gene, CDR1 is SGHTA and CDR2 is FQGTGA. This CDR3 contains 13 residues. Trimming stripped 3 bases from V and 8 bases from J, with 10 bases between. The CDR3 spells CASSLTPDEKLFF. The CDR3 DNA is TGTGCCAGCAGCTTGACCCCGGACGAAAAACTGTTTTTT. The entire variable domain, with the rest obtained from reference TRBV7-3 and TRBJ1-4, is as follows: GAGVSQTPSNKVTEKGKYVELRCDPISGHTALYWYRQSLGQGPEFLIYFQGTGAADDSGLPNDRFFAVRPEGSVSTLKIQRTERGDSAVYLCASSLTPDEKLFFGSGTQLSVL.

This clonotype was observed many times. The rearrangement links TRBV7-9 to TRBJ2-7, with TRBD1 identical over 8 bases. CDR1 and CDR2 from the germline V gene are SEHNR and FQNEAQ (reference sequence). The CDR3 is 15 amino acids. Trimming cost V 0 bases and J 2 bases; bases outside gene matches: 3. For the CDR3, the DNA is TGTGCCAGCAGCTTAGCATCCAGGGGGCCCTACGAGCAGTACTTC. Protein sequence: CASSLASRGPYEQYF.

This clonotype appeared many times. This chain connects TRBV2 to TRBJ2-1; D ambiguous. Germline V CDR1 and CDR2: SNHLY, FYNNEI. Trimming removed 4 bases at V and 3 bases at J, with 16 bases between. The CDR3 runs 16 residues. CDR3: CASSVGLVVGYNEQFF. The CDR3 DNA follows: TGTGCCAGCAGTGTCGGTTTGGTGGTAGGCTACAATGAGCAGTTCTTC.

As to this clonotype: It may be a read error: a sequence one base away is much more abundant. This chain connects TRBV6-1 to TRBJ2-2, with a tentative D call TRBD2 (8 bases). Germline V CDR1 and CDR2: MNHNS, SASEGT. This CDR3 comprises 12 residues. The CDR3 DNA is TGTGCCAGCAGTGGGGACAGCGGGGGGCTGTTTTTT. Translated: CASSGDSGGLFF.

This clonotype has ten or more counts. The chain uses TRBV10-2 and TRBJ1-5, with D uncertain. Trimming shortened V by 0 bases and J by 0 bases, and 12 bases separated the two germline ends. This CDR3 is 17 amino acids long. CDR1 WSHSY and CDR2 SAAADI come from the germline V gene. CDR3 sequence: CASSESSFVDSNQPQHF. The CDR3 DNA sequence: TGCGCCAGCAGTGAGTCCTCGTTTGTGGATAGCAATCAGCCCCAGCATTTT.

Regarding this clonotype: Given a much more abundant clone one base away, this may be a read error. V usage is TRBV7-2 and J usage is TRBJ2-2; D remains unclear. Germline assignment: CDR1 SGHTA and CDR2 FQGNSA. This CDR3 spans 15 amino acids. The CDR3 sequence is CASSFGSANTRELFF. For the CDR3, the DNA is TGTGCCAGCAGCTTTGGGTCGGCGAACACCAGGGAGCTGTTTTTT.

At least ten counts were recorded for this clonotype. The gene calls are TRBV12-3 or TRBV12-4 and TRBJ2-7; D gene ambiguous. Trimming took 3 bases from V and 5 from J, leaving 11 bases between them. CDR3 length: 13 residues. The CDR3 spells CASSFPGRDEQYF. The CDR3 coding sequence is TGTGCCAGCAGTTTTCCGGGCCGTGACGAGCAGTACTTC.

This clonotype was detected many times. The chain employs TRBV7-2 and TRBJ2-3; 7 nucleotides align to TRBD2. This CDR3 contains 13 residues. After removal of 3 bases from V and 6 bases from J, the junction contained 3 bases not matched to a gene. Germline CDR1 is SGHTA and CDR2 is FQGNSA. Here the CDR3 DNA reads TGTGCCAGCAGCTTCACGGGAGGCGATACGCAGTATTTT. It encodes CASSFTGGDTQYF.

This clonotype came up a few times. This sequence joins TRBV23-1 and TRBJ2-2; D gene uncertain. TRBV23-1 is an ORF; its function is uncertain. CDR3 length: 14 amino acids. V lost 1 base and J lost 2, with 5 bases in between. The CDR3 spells CASSQFDNTGELFF. The CDR3, as DNA: TGCGCCAGCAGTCAATTTGATAACACCGGGGAGCTGTTTTTT.

In its sample, this clonotype was seen many times. This chain connects TRBV12-3 or TRBV12-4 to TRBJ1-1; TRBD1 might be the D (5 bases). CDR3 length: 13 amino acids. The V and J ends lost 3 bases and 2 bases respectively, with 7 bases between them. CDR3 region: CASSLWDNTEAFF. DNA for the CDR3: TGTGCCAGCAGTTTGTGGGACAACACTGAAGCTTTCTTT.

In its sample, this clonotype is medium-sized. The rearrangement links TRBV20-1 to TRBJ2-1; no firm D call. The V and J ends lost 3 bases and 9 bases respectively, with 15 bases between them. The CDR3 runs 13 residues. CDR1 is DFQATT and CDR2 is SNEGSKA in the germline V gene (reference sequence). The CDR3 sequence: CSASRVQIGEQFF. The CDR3 bases are TGCAGTGCTAGTAGGGTCCAAATCGGTGAGCAGTTCTTC.

This clonotype appeared many times. This chain connects TRBV6-4 to TRBJ2-2; D is possibly TRBD1 (6 bases). Germline CDR1 MRHNA, CDR2 SNTAGT. V was pared by 4 bases and J by 0 bases, with 12 bases between. The CDR3 covers 16 residues. CDR3 bases: TGTGCCAGCAGTGCTCAGGGGAAGTCGAACACCGGGGAGCTGTTTTTT. This sequence encodes CASSAQGKSNTGELFF.

Ten or more counts support this clonotype. The rearrangement joins TRBV5-1 to TRBJ1-2; tentative D call: TRBD1 (6 bases). CDR1 is SGHRS, CDR2 YFSETQ, per germline. The CDR3 sequence is 15 residues long. The V end was cut by 5 bases, the J end by 8 bases, with 22 bases between. CDR3: CASRTFWGRGMGYTF. In nucleotides, the CDR3 is TGCGCCAGCAGGACTTTCTGGGGCAGGGGAATGGGCTACACCTTC.

The chain uses TRBV20-1 and TRBJ2-1, with a possible D match to TRBD1 (5 bases). CDR3 size: 13 residues. Looked up from germline, CDR1 is DFQATT and CDR2 is SNEGSKA (reference sequence). Trimming cost V 4 bases and J 4 bases, with 11 bases left between them. Here the CDR3 DNA reads TGCAGTGCTACCGCCGACAGTTACAATGAGCAGTTCTTC. Translation: CSATADSYNEQFF.

This clonotype has at least ten counts. The chain links TRBV9 to TRBJ1-2, with D possibly matching TRBD1 (6 bases). V was shortened by 3 bases and J by 6 bases, with 21 bases between the two germline ends. The CDR3 is 16 residues long. Germline loops: CDR1 SGDLS, CDR2 YYNGEE. CDR3 DNA: TGTGCCAGCAGCGGGGGGGCAGGGGCACCCATTAATGGCTACACCTTC. Protein sequence: CASSGGAGAPINGYTF.

This clonotype was found many times. The chain has TRBV20-1 and TRBJ1-5; no firm D call. The length of the CDR3 is 16 residues. The V gene's germline CDR1 is DFQATT and CDR2 SNEGSKA (reference sequence). V was shortened by 3 bases and J by 2 bases, with 17 bases between the two germline ends. CDR3 residues: CSASGFEGGGNQPQHF. The CDR3 DNA follows: TGCAGTGCTAGTGGTTTTGAAGGAGGAGGCAATCAGCCCCAGCATTTT.

This clonotype was recorded many times. The chain joins TRBV4-1 to TRBJ1-4; 7 bases line up with TRBD1. The CDR3 is 16 residues long. The V gene's germline CDR1 is MGHRA and CDR2 YSYEKL. J was trimmed by 2 bases and V by 4 bases; bases with no gene match: 7. For the CDR3, the DNA is TGCGCCAGCAGCCGGACGACAGGGAGCACTAATGAAAAACTGTTTTTT. Translated, it gives CASSRTTGSTNEKLFF.

This clonotype counts as large. The CDR3 here is CASSGGQGYNEQFF. CDR3 sequence (DNA): TGTGCCAGCAGTGGGGGACAGGGCTACAATGAGCAGTTCTTC. The genes are TRBV12-3 or TRBV12-4 and TRBJ2-1, with TRBD1 identical over 9 bases. CDR3 length: 14 amino acids. J gave up 3 bases and V 5 bases, and 2 bases lay outside the gene matches.

This clonotype came up many times. This chain connects TRBV7-9 to TRBJ1-1; D is ambiguous. The CDR3 spans 12 residues. Trimming took 1 base from V and 4 from J, leaving 4 bases between them. Germline CDR1 SEHNR, CDR2 FQNEAQ (reference sequence). CDR3 amino acids: CASSLDSTEAFF. CDR3 DNA sequence: TGTGCCAGCAGCTTAGACTCCACTGAAGCTTTCTTT.

The CDR3: CASRGSYNEQFF. DNA for the CDR3: TGTGCCAGCAGGGGGTCCTACAATGAGCAGTTCTTC. The rearrangement links TRBV7-8 to TRBJ2-1, with D unresolved. There are 12 residues in the CDR3. Germline values: CDR1 SGHVS, CDR2 FQNEAQ. V was cut by 6 bases and J by 1 base, with 4 bases left in between.

Notes on this clonotype: This clone may be a read error of a much larger clone one base away. No conserved phenylalanine or tryptophan ends this CDR3, so it is likely a read error. The chain carries TRBV29-1 and TRBJ2-7; no firm D call. This CDR3 has 13 residues. Germline V gives CDR1 SQVTM, CDR2 ANQGSEA. Trimming took off 5 bases at V and 2 bases at J, with 13 bases between the two ends. The CDR3 sequence is CSVRQRAAYEQYL. For the CDR3, the DNA is TGCAGCGTTCGCCAAAGGGCCGCCTACGAGCAGTACCTC.

Ten or more counts support this clonotype. The chain carries TRBV5-1 and TRBJ2-7; 7 bases agree with TRBD1. V shed 1 base and J 3 bases; nucleotides not matched to a gene: 4. The CDR3 consists of 14 residues. From germline, CDR1 is SGHRS and CDR2 YFSETQ. The CDR3 sequence: CASSLTGQSYEQYF. In DNA form, the CDR3 reads TGCGCCAGCAGCTTGACGGGACAGAGCTACGAGCAGTACTTC.

On this clonotype itself: A much more abundant neighbour one base away suggests this may be a read error. The gene calls are TRBV12-3 or TRBV12-4 and TRBJ1-1; TRBD1 might be the D (6 bases). The CDR3 has 13 residues. V was trimmed by 7 bases and J by 0 bases, leaving 9 bases between them. CDR3 sequence reads: CASNHRVNTEAFF. The DNA of the CDR3 is TGTGCCAGCAACCACAGGGTGAACACTGAAGCTTTCTTT.

The chain employs TRBV7-9 and TRBJ1-6, with 7 bases aligning to TRBD1. The DNA end favors TRBJ1-1, so the J call may be wrong. The germline V gene encodes CDR1 SEHNR and CDR2 FQNEAQ (reference sequence). CDR3 size: 12 residues. The CDR3 DNA reads as TGTGCCAGCAGCGCGGAAGGGGGCTGGGCTTTCTTT. It encodes CASSAEGGWAFF.

This clonotype was detected ten times or more. V usage is TRBV20-1 and J usage is TRBJ2-7; D may be TRBD1 (6 bases). Germline V CDR1 and CDR2: DFQATT, SNEGSKA (reference sequence). This CDR3 is built from 13 residues. V shed 2 bases and J shed 6 bases, with 14 bases lying between them. The CDR3 reads CSARPDSRGEQYF. The CDR3 DNA follows: TGCAGTGCTAGACCGGACAGCAGAGGCGAGCAGTACTTC.

The sample holds a few counts of this clonotype. The chain has TRBV4-1 and TRBJ1-2, with D possibly matching TRBD1 (5 bases). CDR3 size: 15 residues. Trimming left V 0 bases short and J 8 bases short, with 16 bases between. Germline V gives CDR1 MGHRA, CDR2 YSYEKL. The CDR3 spells CASSQDVRVPRGYTF. The DNA of the CDR3 is TGCGCCAGCAGCCAAGATGTCAGGGTCCCCAGAGGCTACACCTTC.

Details on this clonotype: A much larger clonotype is one base distant, so this may be a read error. This chain uses TRBV6-6 with TRBJ2-7; the D is unclear. V was cut by 8 bases and J by 2 bases, with 19 bases left in between. Germline V CDR1 and CDR2: MNHNY, SVGAGI (reference sequence). The CDR3 is 15 amino acids. The CDR3 bases are TGTGCCAGCGGTTCACCGGGCCTGAGTGCCTACGAGCAGTACTTC. As protein: CASGSPGLSAYEQYF.